This TCR beta chain emerged from a study of T cell repertoires in cytomegalovirus infection. Overall study: Shared public TCR beta signatures pointed to both CMV infection and a matching HLA type.

Germline values: CDR1 SGHDT, CDR2 YYEEEE. The CDR3 is made up of 16 amino acids. The V end lost 4 bases, the J end lost 0 bases, and 14 bases lay between the germline ends. TCRdb reprocessed the reads with MiXCR, giving one entry per CDR3 protein. The sample holds approximately 310,000 distinct CDR3 sequences, around 25% seen once. This clonotype was detected only a few times. As yet, its antigen is unknown. This sequence was found in a human donor in good health (CMV status not recorded). Some clones in this sample may be carry-over from other donors' samples. This chain joins TRBV5-6 and TRBJ1-5; D might be TRBD1 (6 bases). The specimen was cultured PBMCs, collected from culture after CMV antigen stimulation. CDR3 protein: CASSAWTDYSNQPQHF. CDR3 DNA: TGTGCCAGCAGCGCGTGGACAGATTATAGCAATCAGCCCCAGCATTTT. Looking up the rest from reference TRBV5-6 and TRBJ1-5 gives the full variable domain: DAGVTQSPTHLIKTRGQQVTLRCSPKSGHDTVSWYQQALGQGPQFIFQYYEEEERQRGNFPDRFSGHQFPNYSSELNVNALLLGDSALYLCASSAWTDYSNQPQHFGDGTRLSIL.